The source of this TCR beta chain is a study of T cells of healthy individuals. Ten or more counts support this clonotype. The CDR3 has 15 residues. Deletions cut 3 bases from V and 4 bases from J, with 16 bases between. Germline V CDR1 and CDR2: SEHNR, FQNEAQ (reference sequence). TCRdb itself ran the 5' RACE reads through MiXCR, one entry per CDR3 protein. Of nearly 100,000 distinct CDR3 sequences listed, around 17% are singletons. The source is a human donor in good health. The rearrangement uses TRBV7-9 and TRBJ2-7; D may be TRBD1 (6 bases). CDR3: CASSLSGAGPYEQYF. CDR3 DNA sequence: TGTGCCAGCAGCTTGTCAGGGGCCGGTCCGTACGAGCAGTACTTC.